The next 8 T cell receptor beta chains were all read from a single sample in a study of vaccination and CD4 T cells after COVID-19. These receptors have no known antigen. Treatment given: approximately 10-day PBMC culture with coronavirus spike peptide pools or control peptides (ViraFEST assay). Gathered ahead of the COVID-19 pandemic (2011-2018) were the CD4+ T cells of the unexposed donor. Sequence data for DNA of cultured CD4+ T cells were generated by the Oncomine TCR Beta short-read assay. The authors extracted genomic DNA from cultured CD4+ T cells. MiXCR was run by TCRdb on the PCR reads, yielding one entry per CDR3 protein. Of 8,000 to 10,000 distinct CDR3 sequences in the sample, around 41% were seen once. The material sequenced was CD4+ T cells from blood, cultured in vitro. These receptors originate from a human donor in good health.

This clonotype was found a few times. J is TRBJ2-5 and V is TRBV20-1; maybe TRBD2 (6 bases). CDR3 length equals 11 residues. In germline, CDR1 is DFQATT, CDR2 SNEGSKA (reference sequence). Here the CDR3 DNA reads TGCGGGGTAGCGGACTCAAAGACCCAGTACTTC. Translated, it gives CGVADSKTQYF.

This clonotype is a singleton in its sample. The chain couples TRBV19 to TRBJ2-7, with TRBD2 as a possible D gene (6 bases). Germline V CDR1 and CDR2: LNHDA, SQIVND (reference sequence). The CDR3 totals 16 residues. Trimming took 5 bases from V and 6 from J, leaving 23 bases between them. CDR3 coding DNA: TGTGCCAGTAGTCGACTTAGCGGAGAGACCCGCCGCGAGCAGTACTTC. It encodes CASSRLSGETRREQYF. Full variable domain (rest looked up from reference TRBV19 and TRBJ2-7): DGGITQSPKYLFRKEGQNVTLSCEQNLNHDAMYWYRQDPGQGLRLIYYSQIVNDFQKGDIAEGYSVSREKKESFPLTVTSAQKNPTAFYLCASSRLSGETRREQYFGPGTRLTVT.

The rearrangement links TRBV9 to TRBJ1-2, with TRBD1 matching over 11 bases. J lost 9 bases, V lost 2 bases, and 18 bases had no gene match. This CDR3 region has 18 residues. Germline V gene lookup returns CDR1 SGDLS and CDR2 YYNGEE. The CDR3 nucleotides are TGTGCCAGCAGCGTCGGGACAGGACAGGGGGCATCACGTTCAAGCTACACCTTC. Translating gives CASSVGTGQGASRSSYTF.

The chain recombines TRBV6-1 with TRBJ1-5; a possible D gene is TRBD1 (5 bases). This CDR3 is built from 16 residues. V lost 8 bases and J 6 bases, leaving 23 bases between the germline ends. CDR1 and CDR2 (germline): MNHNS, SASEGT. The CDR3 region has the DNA TGTGCCAGCGCCCCCTCGCGGGGGTGGGGCGGTCAGCCCCAGCATTTT. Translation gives CASAPSRGWGGQPQHF.

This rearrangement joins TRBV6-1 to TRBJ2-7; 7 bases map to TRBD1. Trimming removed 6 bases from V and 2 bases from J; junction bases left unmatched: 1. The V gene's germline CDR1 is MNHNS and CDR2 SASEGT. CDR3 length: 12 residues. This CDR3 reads CASRDRTYEQYF. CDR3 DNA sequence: TGTGCCAGCAGGGACAGGACCTACGAGCAGTACTTC.

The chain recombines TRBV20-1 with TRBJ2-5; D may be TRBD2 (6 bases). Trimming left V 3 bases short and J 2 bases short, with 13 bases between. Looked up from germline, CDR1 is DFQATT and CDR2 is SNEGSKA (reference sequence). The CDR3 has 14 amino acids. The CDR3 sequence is CSARLLASQETQYF. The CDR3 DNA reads TGCAGTGCTAGGTTGCTAGCGAGTCAAGAGACCCAGTACTTC.

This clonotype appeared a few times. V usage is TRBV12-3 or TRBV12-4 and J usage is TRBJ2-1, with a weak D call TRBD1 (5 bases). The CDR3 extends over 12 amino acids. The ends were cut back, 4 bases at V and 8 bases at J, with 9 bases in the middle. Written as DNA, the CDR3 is TGTGCCAGCAGTTCTACAGGCTATGAGCAGTTCTTC. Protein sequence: CASSSTGYEQFF.

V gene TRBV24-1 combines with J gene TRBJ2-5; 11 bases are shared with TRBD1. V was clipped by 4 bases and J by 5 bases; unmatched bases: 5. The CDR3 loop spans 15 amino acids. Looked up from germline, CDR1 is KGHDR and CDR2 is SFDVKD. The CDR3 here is CATSERTGGAETQYF. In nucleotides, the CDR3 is TGTGCCACCAGTGAGAGGACAGGGGGCGCCGAGACCCAGTACTTC.